This is a list of T cell receptor beta chains from one sample in a study of T cell responses to AZD1222 COVID-19 vaccine. Method: immunoSEQ multiplex PCR; TCRdb's copy keeps in-frame clones and lacks some. Of nearly 55,000 clones in the sample, 80% to 90% are singletons; the top ten hold 14%. Sequenced here: peripheral blood, sampled 28 days after the second AZD1222 dose. The receptor set was obtained from an adult who received the AZD1222 COVID-19 vaccine. CDR3s include the opening cysteine and the closing phenylalanine or tryptophan. The D gene is left open where the match is weak. A row's size may be missing; if present it is once, few, many or a size class.

j_gene: TRBJ1-1
d_gene: -
v_gene: TRBV4-1
abundance: -
CDR3nt: TGCGCCAGCAGCCAAGTACGTTTAACCGAACGTGGGAACACTGAAGCTTTCTTT
CDR3aa: CASSQVRLTERGNTEAFF

j_gene: TRBJ1-2
d_gene: -
v_gene: TRBV5-1
abundance: -
CDR3nt: TGCGCCAGCAGCCCGGACGGGATCTATGGCTACACCTTC
CDR3aa: CASSPDGIYGYTF

j_gene: TRBJ1-4
d_gene: -
v_gene: TRBV15
abundance: -
CDR3nt: TGTGCCACCAGCGAAGGACCCTTCGGAGGAAAACTGTTTTTT
CDR3aa: CATSEGPFGGKLFF

j_gene: TRBJ1-2
d_gene: -
v_gene: TRBV3-1/TRBV3-2
abundance: few
CDR3nt: TGTGCCAGCAGCCAAACCGGCACTAGTAACTATGGCTACACCTTC
CDR3aa: CASSQTGTSNYGYTF

j_gene: TRBJ1-3
d_gene: TRBD1
v_gene: TRBV5-6
abundance: -
CDR3nt: TGTGCCAGCAGCTTGGCCAACCCAGGGGGAGACACCATATATTTT
CDR3aa: CASSLANPGGDTIYF

j_gene: TRBJ2-7
d_gene: -
v_gene: TRBV6-5
abundance: -
CDR3nt: TGTGCCAGCAGTTCTCCAAGGACTAATCACGAGCAGTACTTC
CDR3aa: CASSSPRTNHEQYF

j_gene: TRBJ2-7
d_gene: TRBD1
v_gene: TRBV11-2
abundance: -
CDR3nt: TGTGCCAGCAGCTTGGACAGGGGATCCTACGAGCAGTACTTC
CDR3aa: CASSLDRGSYEQYF

j_gene: TRBJ2-7
d_gene: -
v_gene: TRBV5-1
abundance: -
CDR3nt: TGCGCCAGCAGCTTGGCCGGGGTCAGTCCCGCCTACGAGCAGTACTTC
CDR3aa: CASSLAGVSPAYEQYF

j_gene: TRBJ1-4
d_gene: -
v_gene: TRBV9
abundance: -
CDR3nt: TGTGCCAGCAGTAACGCCGCGGGTGAAAAACTGTTTTTT
CDR3aa: CASSNAAGEKLFF

j_gene: TRBJ2-1
d_gene: -
v_gene: TRBV15
abundance: -
CDR3nt: TGTGCCACCAGCGGAGACACGCTCAATGAGCAGTTCTTC
CDR3aa: CATSGDTLNEQFF

j_gene: TRBJ2-3
d_gene: TRBD2
v_gene: TRBV7-9
abundance: -
CDR3nt: TGTGCCAGCAGCTTAGCGCGGGGTAGCGGGAGTTCAGATACGCAGTATTTT
CDR3aa: CASSLARGSGSSDTQYF

j_gene: TRBJ1-2
d_gene: -
v_gene: TRBV6-6
abundance: once
CDR3nt: TGTGCCAGCACCCCAGGGCCCGGCTACACCTTC
CDR3aa: CASTPGPGYTF

j_gene: TRBJ1-5
d_gene: -
v_gene: TRBV15
abundance: -
CDR3nt: TGTGCCACCAGCAATGGGGGAAATCAGCCCCAGCATTTT
CDR3aa: CATSNGGNQPQHF

j_gene: TRBJ2-1
d_gene: -
v_gene: TRBV5-6
abundance: -
CDR3nt: TGTGCCAGCAGTTTGGGTTGGGCTTTACGGGACCCCCCCTACAATGAGCAGTTCTTC
CDR3aa: CASSLGWALRDPPYNEQFF

j_gene: TRBJ2-1
d_gene: TRBD2
v_gene: TRBV7-3
abundance: -
CDR3nt: TGTGCCAGCAGCTTAGTAGCGGGTCTGTACAATGAGCAGTTCTTC
CDR3aa: CASSLVAGLYNEQFF

j_gene: TRBJ2-5
d_gene: TRBD2
v_gene: TRBV3-1/TRBV3-2
abundance: -
CDR3nt: TGTGCCAGCGGATACAGCGGGAGGGAGGAGACCCAGTACTTC
CDR3aa: CASGYSGREETQYF

j_gene: TRBJ2-2
d_gene: -
v_gene: TRBV14
abundance: -
CDR3nt: TGTGCCAGCAGCCAAGACCCAGGGTGGGCCGGGGAGCTGTTTTTT
CDR3aa: CASSQDPGWAGELFF

j_gene: TRBJ2-3
d_gene: -
v_gene: TRBV30
abundance: -
CDR3nt: TGTGCCTGGAGTGTCCCTAGCACAGATACGCAGTATTTT
CDR3aa: CAWSVPSTDTQYF

j_gene: TRBJ2-7
d_gene: -
v_gene: TRBV7-9
abundance: -
CDR3nt: TGTGCCAGCAGCGAATCTTCGGCTAGCTCATCCTACGAGCAGTACTTC
CDR3aa: CASSESSASSSYEQYF

j_gene: TRBJ2-7
d_gene: -
v_gene: TRBV16
abundance: -
CDR3nt: TGTGCCAGCAGCCAGGCCGGCAGAACCTACGAGCAGTACTTC
CDR3aa: CASSQAGRTYEQYF

j_gene: TRBJ2-3
d_gene: -
v_gene: TRBV11-3
abundance: once
CDR3nt: TGTGCCAGCAAGCGGACTTCCCTAGGGGATACGCAGTATTTT
CDR3aa: CASKRTSLGDTQYF

j_gene: TRBJ2-7
d_gene: -
v_gene: TRBV27
abundance: -
CDR3nt: TGTGCCAGCAGTACCCTTATTGGAGGGGGGCGGTACGAGCAGTACTTC
CDR3aa: CASSTLIGGGRYEQYF

j_gene: TRBJ2-1
d_gene: TRBD2
v_gene: TRBV4-1
abundance: -
CDR3nt: TGCGCCAGCAGCCAAGATTTGGCGGGAGGACTAGCATGGGGGCAGTTCTTC
CDR3aa: CASSQDLAGGLAWGQFF

j_gene: TRBJ2-7
d_gene: TRBD1
v_gene: TRBV6-5
abundance: once
CDR3nt: TGTGCCAGCGCCCGGGACAGGGGCGTGCGCGAGCAGTACTTC
CDR3aa: CASARDRGVREQYF

j_gene: TRBJ1-1
d_gene: -
v_gene: TRBV7-2
abundance: -
CDR3nt: TGTGCCAGCAGCCCACGTTACATGAACACTGAAGCTTTCTTT
CDR3aa: CASSPRYMNTEAFF

j_gene: TRBJ2-2
d_gene: TRBD1
v_gene: TRBV24-1
abundance: -
CDR3nt: TGTGCCACCAGTGATCGTCCCGGGACAGGGAGGGACACCGGGGAGCTGTTTTTT
CDR3aa: CATSDRPGTGRDTGELFF

j_gene: TRBJ2-1
d_gene: TRBD2
v_gene: TRBV30
abundance: -
CDR3nt: TGTGCCTGGAGTGTACTAGGACTAGCATCCTACAATGAGCAGTTCTTC
CDR3aa: CAWSVLGLASYNEQFF

j_gene: TRBJ2-7
d_gene: -
v_gene: TRBV12-3/TRBV12-4
abundance: -
CDR3nt: TGTGCCAGCAGTCGAGACCTCTACGAGCAGTACTTC
CDR3aa: CASSRDLYEQYF

j_gene: TRBJ1-2
d_gene: TRBD1
v_gene: TRBV6-5
abundance: -
CDR3nt: TGTGCCAGCAATTCACGCGGGGACAGTTTAGATGGCTACACCTTC
CDR3aa: CASNSRGDSLDGYTF

j_gene: TRBJ1-6
d_gene: -
v_gene: TRBV19
abundance: -
CDR3nt: TGTGCCAGTAGTATAGCGACTTTTAATTCACCCCTCCACTTT
CDR3aa: CASSIATFNSPLHF

j_gene: TRBJ1-2
d_gene: -
v_gene: TRBV7-2
abundance: -
CDR3nt: TGTGCCAGCAAGGGGCAGGGGTATGGCTACACCTTC
CDR3aa: CASKGQGYGYTF

j_gene: TRBJ1-6
d_gene: -
v_gene: TRBV28
abundance: -
CDR3nt: TGTGCCAGCACCATCGGAGAGGGTTCACCCCTCCACTTT
CDR3aa: CASTIGEGSPLHF

j_gene: TRBJ1-5
d_gene: TRBD1
v_gene: TRBV28
abundance: -
CDR3nt: TGTGCCAGCAGTTTATCAGGACAGGGACGCAATCAGCCCCAGCATTTT
CDR3aa: CASSLSGQGRNQPQHF

j_gene: TRBJ1-5
d_gene: TRBD1
v_gene: TRBV30
abundance: -
CDR3nt: TGTGCCTGGAGTTCGGACAGGCTTCACGAGCCCCAGCATTTT
CDR3aa: CAWSSDRLHEPQHF

j_gene: TRBJ2-3
d_gene: -
v_gene: TRBV19
abundance: few
CDR3nt: TGTGCCAGTAGTAGCAGGGACAAGTACAGCACAGATACGCAGTATTTT
CDR3aa: CASSSRDKYSTDTQYF

j_gene: TRBJ2-2
d_gene: TRBD1
v_gene: TRBV6-5
abundance: -
CDR3nt: TGTGCCAGCAGTTACTCTGGACAGGGAAAGACGGAGCTGTTTTTT
CDR3aa: CASSYSGQGKTELFF

j_gene: TRBJ2-1
d_gene: TRBD2
v_gene: TRBV7-3
abundance: -
CDR3nt: TGTGCCAGCAGCTTAGGCGGGAGTTCGATTGAGCAGTTCTTC
CDR3aa: CASSLGGSSIEQFF

j_gene: TRBJ2-7
d_gene: -
v_gene: TRBV10-3
abundance: -
CDR3nt: TGTGCCATCAGTGAGTCGTCAGGGACCTACGAGCAGTACTTC
CDR3aa: CAISESSGTYEQYF

j_gene: TRBJ1-1
d_gene: -
v_gene: TRBV12-3/TRBV12-4
abundance: -
CDR3nt: TGTGCCAGCAGTTTGAATCGGAACACTGAAGCTTTCTTT
CDR3aa: CASSLNRNTEAFF

j_gene: TRBJ2-1
d_gene: -
v_gene: TRBV3-1/TRBV3-2
abundance: -
CDR3nt: TGTGCCAGCAGCCAAGATAAGGGCCCCTACAATGAGCAGTTCTTC
CDR3aa: CASSQDKGPYNEQFF

j_gene: TRBJ2-1
d_gene: TRBD2
v_gene: TRBV19
abundance: -
CDR3nt: TGTGCCAGTAGTAACCGAAATGGAAGCGGGAGCGCCTACAATGAGCAGTTCTTC
CDR3aa: CASSNRNGSGSAYNEQFF

j_gene: TRBJ2-5
d_gene: -
v_gene: TRBV19
abundance: -
CDR3nt: TGTGCCAGTAGTCGGGTGGGTACCCAAGAGACCCAGTACTTC
CDR3aa: CASSRVGTQETQYF

j_gene: TRBJ2-7
d_gene: -
v_gene: TRBV9
abundance: -
CDR3nt: TGTGCCAGCAGCGTAGGGGGGTCCTCCTACGAGCAGTACTTC
CDR3aa: CASSVGGSSYEQYF

j_gene: TRBJ2-5
d_gene: -
v_gene: TRBV30
abundance: -
CDR3nt: TGTGCCTGGAGTGCCCGGGTCCCGGGAGAGACCCAGTACTTC
CDR3aa: CAWSARVPGETQYF

j_gene: TRBJ2-5
d_gene: -
v_gene: TRBV7-3
abundance: -
CDR3nt: TGTGCCAGCAGCTTAACGTATGAGACCCAGTACTTC
CDR3aa: CASSLTYETQYF

j_gene: TRBJ1-2
d_gene: -
v_gene: TRBV2
abundance: -
CDR3nt: TGTGCCAGCAGTCCCCAGGGCATTATAGGCTACACCTTC
CDR3aa: CASSPQGIIGYTF

j_gene: TRBJ1-4
d_gene: -
v_gene: TRBV18
abundance: -
CDR3nt: TGTGCCAGCTCACCTATCTTGACAAAAAATGAAAAACTGTTTTTT
CDR3aa: CASSPILTKNEKLFF

j_gene: TRBJ1-1
d_gene: TRBD1
v_gene: TRBV5-1
abundance: -
CDR3nt: TGCGCCAGCAGCATAACCGGGACAGGAAGCATTGAAGCTTTCTTT
CDR3aa: CASSITGTGSIEAFF

j_gene: TRBJ1-1
d_gene: -
v_gene: TRBV11-3
abundance: -
CDR3nt: TGTGCCAGCAGCTCTCCTGCCTATGTGGGAACTGAAGCTTTCTTT
CDR3aa: CASSSPAYVGTEAFF

j_gene: TRBJ1-2
d_gene: -
v_gene: TRBV7-9
abundance: few
CDR3nt: TGTGCCAGCAGGTCCGTGGGTACGGCAGCTGGCTACACCTTC
CDR3aa: CASRSVGTAAGYTF

j_gene: TRBJ2-3
d_gene: TRBD2
v_gene: TRBV7-2
abundance: -
CDR3nt: TGTGCCAGCAGCACCCGCGGGGGTTTCACAGATACGCAGTATTTT
CDR3aa: CASSTRGGFTDTQYF

j_gene: TRBJ2-7
d_gene: -
v_gene: TRBV12-3/TRBV12-4
abundance: -
CDR3nt: TGTGCCAGCAGTTTAATTTACGAGCAGTACTTC
CDR3aa: CASSLIYEQYF